A single sample gave rise to the 18 T cell receptor beta chains below, sequenced in a study of blood T cell repertoires in COVID-19. Here immunoSEQ multiplex PCR was the method, and the copy in TCRdb shows in-frame clones only, minus some. The profile covers tens of thousands of clones, with over 75% appearing a single time and approximately 12% taken by the ten largest. The source material was peripheral blood. All receptors derive from a human donor with active COVID-19. The donor label of this sample is uncertain.

This chain uses TRBV11-2 with TRBJ2-4, with 7 bases aligning to TRBD2. J gave up 7 bases and V 0 bases, and 12 bases lay outside the gene matches. CDR1 and CDR2 (germline): SGHAT, FQNNGV. The length of the CDR3 is 17 residues. This chain's CDR3 is CASSLDPGGGVGNIQYF. CDR3 coding DNA: TGTGCCAGCAGCTTAGATCCGGGGGGAGGGGTTGGTAACATTCAGTACTTC.

The V gene is TRBV9, the J gene TRBJ2-3; D is possibly TRBD2 (5 bases). Germline CDR1 is SGDLS and CDR2 is YYNGEE. The CDR3 loop spans 13 amino acids. V lost 0 bases to trimming and J lost 5 bases, with 7 bases between them. The CDR3 region is CASSVGRGDTQYF. For the CDR3, the DNA is TGTGCCAGCAGCGTAGGTCGGGGAGATACGCAGTATTTT.

J is TRBJ1-4 and V is TRBV19, with 8 nucleotides matching TRBD1. V gave up 6 bases and J gave up 10 bases; unmatched junction bases: 16. Germline-derived CDR1 and CDR2 are LNHDA and SQIVND (reference sequence). The CDR3 sequence is 16 residues long. The CDR3: CASREQGAGGDGKLFF. For the CDR3, the DNA is TGTGCCAGTAGAGAGCAGGGGGCGGGCGGGGACGGAAAACTGTTTTTT.

The CDR3 loop reads CATSRGSYNEQFF. The CDR3 DNA is TGTGCCACTTCTAGGGGTTCCTACAATGAGCAGTTCTTC. The V call is TRBV6-5, the J call TRBJ2-1, with D possibly matching TRBD1 (5 bases). This CDR3 has 13 residues. Germline assignment: CDR1 MNHEY and CDR2 SVGAGI. The V and J ends lost 10 bases and 1 base respectively, with 11 bases between them.

The V gene is TRBV25-1, the J gene TRBJ1-6, with TRBD1 matching over 8 bases. Per germline, CDR1 MGHDK and CDR2 SYGVNS. CDR3 length equals 13 residues. The ends lost 9 bases at V and 9 bases at J; junction bases unmatched: 7. CDR3 amino acids: CASNGQGPSPLHF. In DNA form, the CDR3 reads TGTGCCAGTAACGGACAGGGTCCTTCACCCCTCCACTTT.

The chain combines TRBV3-1 (or the pseudogene TRBV3-2) with TRBJ1-5; no firm D call. V lost 0 bases, J lost 7 bases, and 7 bases lay in between. The CDR3 length is 13 residues. The germline V gene has CDR1 LGHDT and CDR2 YNNKEL (reference sequence). This CDR3 is CASSQDRVQPQHF. DNA of the CDR3: TGTGCCAGCAGCCAAGATCGGGTCCAGCCCCAGCATTTT.

CDR3 region: CATSDSQGRPLLFF. CDR3 coding DNA: TGTGCCACCAGTGATTCCCAGGGCAGACCATTGCTGTTTTTT. The chain employs TRBV24-1 and TRBJ2-2, with D possibly TRBD1 on 5 matching bases. The CDR3 runs to 14 residues. Trimming took 2 bases from V and 13 from J, leaving 16 bases between them. CDR1 KGHDR and CDR2 SFDVKD come from the germline V gene.

This chain links TRBV6-6 with TRBJ2-5; 8 bases are a match to TRBD2. Germline CDR1 and CDR2: MNHNY and SVGAGI (reference sequence). The CDR3 totals 15 residues. V was pared by 2 bases and J by 5 bases, with 7 bases of the junction left unmatched. The CDR3 here is CASSYPGRAEETQYF. CDR3 bases: TGTGCCAGCAGTTACCCCGGGAGGGCGGAGGAGACCCAGTACTTC.

This CDR3 is CASSLAIGVGTEAFF. The DNA for the CDR3 is TGCGCCAGCAGCTTGGCCATAGGGGTCGGCACTGAAGCTTTCTTT. The rearrangement links TRBV5-1 to TRBJ1-1; a weak D match, TRBD1 (5 bases). Trimming removed 0 bases at V and 4 bases at J, with 13 bases between. The CDR3 loop spans 15 amino acids. Per germline, CDR1 SGHRS and CDR2 YFSETQ.

The gene calls are TRBV4-3 and TRBJ2-7, with TRBD2 matching 12 bases. V lost 3 bases and J lost 7; bases outside the gene matches: 1. The CDR3 extends over 13 amino acids. CDR1 is LGHNA and CDR2 is YSLEER in the germline V gene. Here the CDR3 reads CASSHGLAGEQYF. The DNA of the CDR3 is TGCGCCAGCAGCCACGGACTAGCGGGGGAGCAGTACTTC.

This chain connects TRBV28 to TRBJ2-1; 9 bases match TRBD2. Germline V lookup: CDR1 MDHEN, CDR2 SYDVKM. Germline trimming cut 7 bases from V and 4 bases from J; bases unmatched to any gene: 5. This CDR3 comprises 14 residues. The CDR3 reads CASTRLAVYNEQFF. In DNA, the CDR3 is TGTGCCAGCACTAGACTAGCGGTATACAATGAGCAGTTCTTC.

The CDR3 loop is CASSLDRGLGNTIYF. CDR3 nucleotides: TGCGCCAGCAGCTTGGACAGGGGGCTCGGAAACACCATATATTTT. The rearrangement uses TRBV5-1 and TRBJ1-3; 9 bases are shared with TRBD1. The CDR3 has 15 residues. The V gene's germline CDR1 is SGHRS and CDR2 YFSETQ. Trimming took 0 bases from V and 4 from J; bases not matched to a gene: 2.

The rearrangement links TRBV10-1 to TRBJ2-1; 7 bases agree with TRBD1. This CDR3 spans 16 amino acids. The germline V gene encodes CDR1 WNHNN and CDR2 SYGVQD (reference sequence). J was trimmed by 8 bases and V by 4 bases; bases with no gene match: 14. Here the CDR3 DNA reads TGCGCCAGCAGTGGGACCCGGACAGGTCAACGCTATGAGCAGTTCTTC. It translates to CASSGTRTGQRYEQFF.

This clone appeared a few times. The rearrangement joins TRBV29-1 to TRBJ2-1, with no clear D. Germline CDR1 reads SQVTM; CDR2 reads ANQGSEA. This CDR3 spans 14 amino acids. The V end was cut by 4 bases, the J end by 2 bases, with 12 bases between. DNA for the CDR3: TGCAGCGTTGGTTTTCCAGAAGCCTACAATGAGCAGTTCTTC. This gives the protein CSVGFPEAYNEQFF.

This chain joins TRBV6-4 and TRBJ2-5; TRBD2 agrees at 8 bases. This CDR3 region has 13 residues. V shed 9 bases, J shed 2 bases, and the junction held 5 bases outside the gene matches. Germline-derived CDR1 and CDR2 are MRHNA and SNTAGT. CDR3 sequence reads: CASSGEPQETQYF. CDR3 DNA: TGTGCCAGTAGCGGGGAACCTCAAGAGACCCAGTACTTC.

The chain combines TRBV19 with TRBJ1-5, with TRBD1 identical over 8 bases. Germline V gene lookup returns CDR1 LNHDA and CDR2 SQIVND (reference sequence). Germline trimming cut 6 bases from V and 7 bases from J; bases unmatched to any gene: 5. The CDR3 extends over 13 amino acids. CDR3 sequence: CASRDRGGQPQHF. In DNA, the CDR3 is TGTGCCAGTAGAGACAGGGGAGGACAGCCCCAGCATTTT. The variable domain in full, with the rest retrieved from reference TRBV19 and TRBJ1-5, is DGGITQSPKYLFRKEGQNVTLSCEQNLNHDAMYWYRQDPGQGLRLIYYSQIVNDFQKGDIAEGYSVSREKKESFPLTVTSAQKNPTAFYLCASRDRGGQPQHFGDGTRLSIL.

As to this clone: Other DNA sequences from this sample encode an identical CDR3 as well. CDR3 residues: CAWSVAGVDSPLHF. The CDR3 DNA reads TGTGCCTGGAGTGTCGCCGGGGTTGATTCACCCCTCCACTTT. The V and J genes are TRBV30 and TRBJ1-6; no clear D gene. The V gene's germline CDR1 is GTSNPN and CDR2 SVGIG (reference sequence). The CDR3 consists of 14 residues. Trimming removed 0 bases at V and 8 bases at J, with 11 bases between.

This chain links TRBV18 with TRBJ2-5; the match to TRBD1 covers 7 bases. V lost 5 bases, J lost 5 bases, and 14 bases stayed unmatched. This CDR3 is 16 amino acids long. Germline loops: CDR1 KGHSH, CDR2 LQKENI. The CDR3 DNA reads as TGTGCCAGCTCATTCTGGACAGGTCGTTATCTTGAGACCCAGTACTTC. This gives the protein CASSFWTGRYLETQYF.